Listed below are T cell receptor beta chains from one sample, sequenced in a study of cytomegalovirus exposure and HLA in healthy donors. Using immunoSEQ multiplex PCR, the repertoire was profiled, and TCRdb retains in-frame clones only, with some absent. In the table there are about 140,000 clones, about 61% of which are singletons. Sample: PBMCs. These receptors originate from a male donor in good health and CMV-seronegative. CDR3s include the opening cysteine and the closing phenylalanine or tryptophan. The D gene is left open where the match is weak. The size field is filled for only some rows; it gives once, few, many or a size class.

size	D	J	V	CDR3	DNA
NA	NA	TRBJ1-2	TRBV19	CASSIDRGKRYGYTF	TGTGCCAGTAGTATTGATCGGGGGAAAAGGTATGGCTACACCTTC
NA	TRBD1	TRBJ1-1	TRBV6-1	CASRPGQRNTEAFF	TGTGCCAGCAGGCCGGGACAGAGGAACACTGAAGCTTTCTTT
once	NA	TRBJ1-6	TRBV28	CASVFRQGSYNSPLHF	TGTGCCAGCGTTTTTCGGCAGGGCTCCTATAATTCACCCCTCCACTTT
NA	NA	TRBJ2-5	TRBV30	CAWSSSVETQYF	TGTGCCTGGAGCTCATCGGTAGAGACCCAGTACTTC
few	NA	TRBJ1-1	TRBV19	CASTPYRGDMNTEAFF	TGTGCCAGTACCCCGTATAGGGGCGACATGAACACTGAAGCTTTCTTT
NA	NA	TRBJ2-2	TRBV27	CASNGRPTANTGELFF	TGTGCCAGCAATGGGCGGCCGACAGCGAACACCGGGGAGCTGTTTTTT
NA	NA	TRBJ2-1	TRBV11-2	CASSLANYNEQFF	TGTGCCAGCAGCTTAGCCAACTACAATGAGCAGTTCTTC
NA	NA	TRBJ1-2	TRBV19	CASSMTGLNGYTF	TGTGCCAGTAGTATGACAGGCCTCAATGGCTACACCTTC
NA	TRBD1	TRBJ1-5	TRBV2	CASRDRQRSGQPQHF	TGTGCCAGCAGGGACAGGCAAAGGAGCGGCCAGCCCCAGCATTTT
NA	TRBD2	TRBJ2-3	TRBV27	CASTRSGRGSTDTQYF	TGTGCCAGCACCCGGTCGGGGAGGGGTAGCACAGATACGCAGTATTTT
few	TRBD1	TRBJ2-5	TRBV19	CASATGGETQYF	TGTGCCAGTGCTACAGGGGGAGAGACCCAGTACTTC
NA	NA	TRBJ2-2	TRBV5-1	CASSTGLPTGELFF	TGCGCCAGCAGCACCGGACTGCCCACCGGGGAGCTGTTTTTT
once	TRBD1	TRBJ2-7	TRBV19	CASSIRTGDEQYF	TGTGCCAGTAGTATACGGACAGGCGACGAGCAGTACTTC
NA	TRBD1	TRBJ1-1	TRBV5-4	CASSPDRDTEAFF	TGTGCCAGCAGCCCGGACAGGGACACTGAGGCTTTCTTT
once	TRBD1	TRBJ1-2	TRBV7-8	CASSPSTGSLNSYGYTF	TGTGCCAGCAGCCCCTCGACAGGGTCCCTGAACTCCTATGGCTACACCTTC
NA	NA	TRBJ2-1	TRBV21-1	CASSKGDSGGRNEQFF	TGTGCCAGCAGCAAAGGTGATAGCGGGGGCAGGAATGAGCAGTTCTTC
few	NA	TRBJ1-6	TRBV19	CASSISVEGTSPLHF	TGTGCCAGTAGTATATCGGTGGAGGGCACTTCACCCCTCCACTTT
few	TRBD1	TRBJ2-1	TRBV5-1	CASSWGQAGADNEQFF	TGCGCCAGCAGCTGGGGACAGGCAGGAGCTGACAATGAGCAGTTCTTC
NA	NA	TRBJ1-2	TRBV6-5	CASSMSGPYGYTF	TGTGCCAGCAGTATGTCAGGTCCCTATGGCTACACCTTC
NA	NA	TRBJ2-1	TRBV21-1	CASSDLAGGPYNEQFF	TGTGCCAGCAGCGACTTAGCGGGGGGACCCTACAATGAGCAGTTCTTC